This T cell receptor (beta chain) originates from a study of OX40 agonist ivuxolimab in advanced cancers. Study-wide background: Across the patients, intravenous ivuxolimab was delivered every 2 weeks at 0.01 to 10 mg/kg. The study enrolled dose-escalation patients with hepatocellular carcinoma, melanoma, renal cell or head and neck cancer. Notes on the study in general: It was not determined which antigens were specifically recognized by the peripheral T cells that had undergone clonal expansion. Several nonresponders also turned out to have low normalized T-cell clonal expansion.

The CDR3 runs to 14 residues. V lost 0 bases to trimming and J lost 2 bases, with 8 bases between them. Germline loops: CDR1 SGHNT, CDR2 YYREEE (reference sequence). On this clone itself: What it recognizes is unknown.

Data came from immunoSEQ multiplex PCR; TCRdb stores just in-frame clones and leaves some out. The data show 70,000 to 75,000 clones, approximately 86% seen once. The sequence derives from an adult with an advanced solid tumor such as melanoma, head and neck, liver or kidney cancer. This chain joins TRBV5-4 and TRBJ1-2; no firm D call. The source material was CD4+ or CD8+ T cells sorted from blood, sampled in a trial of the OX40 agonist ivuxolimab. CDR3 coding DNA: TGTGCCAGCAGCTTGGACACAAGGAACTATGGCTACACCTTC. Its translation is CASSLDTRNYGYTF.